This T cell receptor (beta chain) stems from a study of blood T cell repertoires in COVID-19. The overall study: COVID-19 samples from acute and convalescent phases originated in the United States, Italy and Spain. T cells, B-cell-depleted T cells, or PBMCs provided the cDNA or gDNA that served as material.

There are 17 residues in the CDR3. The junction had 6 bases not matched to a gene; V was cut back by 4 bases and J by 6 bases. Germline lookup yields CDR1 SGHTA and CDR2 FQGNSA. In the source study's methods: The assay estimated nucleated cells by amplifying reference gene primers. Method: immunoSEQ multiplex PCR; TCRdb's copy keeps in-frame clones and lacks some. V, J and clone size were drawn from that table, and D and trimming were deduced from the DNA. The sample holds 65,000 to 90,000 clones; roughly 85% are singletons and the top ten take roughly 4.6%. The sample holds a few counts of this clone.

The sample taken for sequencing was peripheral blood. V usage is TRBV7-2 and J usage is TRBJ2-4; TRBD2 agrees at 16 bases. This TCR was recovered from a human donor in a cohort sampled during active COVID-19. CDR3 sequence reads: CASSSGLAGGPGNIQYF. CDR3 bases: TGTGCCAGCAGCTCGGGACTAGCGGGGGGGCCCGGAAACATTCAGTACTTC.